Included here is one T cell receptor beta chain sequence, with context. The data belong to a study of T cell responses to AZD1222 COVID-19 vaccine. Trimming took off 0 bases at V and 4 bases at J, with 13 bases between the two ends. The germline CDR1 and CDR2 sequences are KGHSH and LQKENI. The CDR3 sequence is 16 residues long. Profiling relied on immunoSEQ multiplex PCR, and the TCRdb table lists in-frame clones only, not all of them. The data show about 190,000 clones, roughly 90% seen once. This sequence was found in an adult in good health. This material consisted of peripheral blood, taken on day 0 of AZD1222 vaccination. The chain employs TRBV18 and TRBJ1-3, with D hard to call. DNA for the CDR3: TGTGCCAGCTCACCACCGTTCGGCCTGGAAGGAAACACCATATATTTT. This gives the protein CASSPPFGLEGNTIYF.